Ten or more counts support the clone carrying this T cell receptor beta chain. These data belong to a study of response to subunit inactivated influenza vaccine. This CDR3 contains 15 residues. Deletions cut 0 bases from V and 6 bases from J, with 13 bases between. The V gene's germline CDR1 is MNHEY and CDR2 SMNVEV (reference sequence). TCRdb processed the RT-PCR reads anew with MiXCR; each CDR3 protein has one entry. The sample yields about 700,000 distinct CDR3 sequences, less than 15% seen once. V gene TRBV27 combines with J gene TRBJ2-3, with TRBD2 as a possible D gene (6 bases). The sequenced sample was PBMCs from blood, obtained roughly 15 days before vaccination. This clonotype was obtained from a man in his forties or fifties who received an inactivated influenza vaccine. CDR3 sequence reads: CASSLSAGLLDTQYF. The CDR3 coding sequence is TGTGCCAGCAGTTTATCTGCGGGACTTTTGGATACGCAGTATTTT.